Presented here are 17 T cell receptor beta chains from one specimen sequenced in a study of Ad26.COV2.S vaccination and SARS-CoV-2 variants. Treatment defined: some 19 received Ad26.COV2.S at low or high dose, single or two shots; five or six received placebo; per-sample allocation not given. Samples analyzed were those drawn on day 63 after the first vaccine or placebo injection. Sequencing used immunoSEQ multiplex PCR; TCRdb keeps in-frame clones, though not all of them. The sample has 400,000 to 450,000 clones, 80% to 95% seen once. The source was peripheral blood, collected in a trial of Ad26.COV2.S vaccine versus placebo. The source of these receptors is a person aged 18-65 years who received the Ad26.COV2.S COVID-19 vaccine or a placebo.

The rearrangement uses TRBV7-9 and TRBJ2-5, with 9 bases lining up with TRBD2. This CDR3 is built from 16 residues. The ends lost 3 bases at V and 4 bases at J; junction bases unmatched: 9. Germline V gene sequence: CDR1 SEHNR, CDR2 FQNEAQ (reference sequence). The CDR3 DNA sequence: TGTGCCAGCAGCTTGGTGACTAGCGGAGGGGGAGAGACCCAGTACTTC. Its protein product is CASSLVTSGGGETQYF.

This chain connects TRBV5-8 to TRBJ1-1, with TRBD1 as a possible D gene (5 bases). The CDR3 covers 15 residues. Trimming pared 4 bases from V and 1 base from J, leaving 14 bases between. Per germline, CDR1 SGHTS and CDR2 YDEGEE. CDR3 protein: CASSGGRWENTEAFF. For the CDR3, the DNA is TGTGCCAGCAGCGGGGGTCGGTGGGAGAACACTGAAGCTTTCTTT.

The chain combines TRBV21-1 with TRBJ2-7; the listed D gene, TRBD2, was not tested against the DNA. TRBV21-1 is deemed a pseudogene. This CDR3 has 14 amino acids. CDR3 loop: CASKTLSGLYEQYF. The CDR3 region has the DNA TGTGCCAGCAAGACCCTCTCGGGACTCTACGAGCAGTACTTC.

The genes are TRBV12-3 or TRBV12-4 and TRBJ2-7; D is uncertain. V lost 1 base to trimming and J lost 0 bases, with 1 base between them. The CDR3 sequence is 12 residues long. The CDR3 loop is CASSLDSYEQYF. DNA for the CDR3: TGTGCCAGCAGTTTAGACTCCTACGAGCAGTACTTC.

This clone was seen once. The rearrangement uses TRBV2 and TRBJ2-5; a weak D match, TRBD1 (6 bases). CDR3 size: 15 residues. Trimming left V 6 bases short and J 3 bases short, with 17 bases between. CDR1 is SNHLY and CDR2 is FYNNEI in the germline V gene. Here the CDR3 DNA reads TGTGCCAGCAGCGTACACCGGGACACAAAAGAGACCCAGTACTTC. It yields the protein CASSVHRDTKETQYF.

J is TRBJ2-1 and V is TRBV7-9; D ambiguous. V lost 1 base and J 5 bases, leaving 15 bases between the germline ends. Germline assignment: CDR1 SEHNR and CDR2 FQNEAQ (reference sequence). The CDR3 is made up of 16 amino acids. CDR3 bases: TGTGCCAGCAGCTTAGGAGCCCGCGGAACCCACAATGAGCAGTTCTTC. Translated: CASSLGARGTHNEQFF.

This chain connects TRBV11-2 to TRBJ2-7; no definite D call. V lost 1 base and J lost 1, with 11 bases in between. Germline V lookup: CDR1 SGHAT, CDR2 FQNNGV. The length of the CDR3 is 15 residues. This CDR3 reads CASSLGLSGSYEQYF. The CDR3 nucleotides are TGTGCCAGCAGCTTAGGTCTCTCCGGGTCCTACGAGCAGTACTTC.

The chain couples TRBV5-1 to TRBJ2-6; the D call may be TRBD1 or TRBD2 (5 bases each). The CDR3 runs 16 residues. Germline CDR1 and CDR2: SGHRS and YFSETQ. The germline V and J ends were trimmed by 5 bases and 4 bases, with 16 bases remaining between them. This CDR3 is CASRTYEGRGANVLTF. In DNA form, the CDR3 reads TGCGCCAGCAGAACTTACGAGGGGAGAGGGGCCAACGTCCTGACTTTC.

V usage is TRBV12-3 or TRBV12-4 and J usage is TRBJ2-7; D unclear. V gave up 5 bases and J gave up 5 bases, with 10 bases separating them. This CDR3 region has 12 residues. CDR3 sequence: CASSPDIDEQYF. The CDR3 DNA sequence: TGTGCCAGCAGTCCCGACATAGACGAGCAGTACTTC.

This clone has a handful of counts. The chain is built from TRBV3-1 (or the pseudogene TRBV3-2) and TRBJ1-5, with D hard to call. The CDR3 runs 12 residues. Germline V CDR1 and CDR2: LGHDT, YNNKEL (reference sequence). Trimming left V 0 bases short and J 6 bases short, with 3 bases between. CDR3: CASSQDGQPQHF. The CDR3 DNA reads TGTGCCAGCAGCCAAGATGGTCAGCCCCAGCATTTT.

DNA for the CDR3: TGTGCCAGCAGCTCAACCCCCGGGCAGGGACGCCAGCCCCAGCATTTT. This encodes CASSSTPGQGRQPQHF. The V call is TRBV7-9, the J call TRBJ1-5, with TRBD1 as a possible D gene (5 bases). This CDR3 spans 16 amino acids. Deletions cut 4 bases from V and 7 bases from J, with 20 bases between. Germline V lookup: CDR1 SEHNR, CDR2 FQNEAQ (reference sequence).

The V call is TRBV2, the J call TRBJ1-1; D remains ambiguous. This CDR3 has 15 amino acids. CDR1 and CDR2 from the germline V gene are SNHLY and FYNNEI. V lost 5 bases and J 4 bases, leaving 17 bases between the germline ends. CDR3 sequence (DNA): TGTGCCAGCAGTTCGGGAGGAGGAGGAGTCACTGAAGCTTTCTTT. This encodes CASSSGGGGVTEAFF.

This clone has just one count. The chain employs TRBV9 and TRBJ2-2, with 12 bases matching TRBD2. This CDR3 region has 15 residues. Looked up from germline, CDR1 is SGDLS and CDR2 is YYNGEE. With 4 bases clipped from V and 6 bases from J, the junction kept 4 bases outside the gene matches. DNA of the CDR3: TGTGCCAGCAGCTCCCGACTAGCGGGGGCCGGGGAGCTGTTTTTT. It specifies CASSSRLAGAGELFF.

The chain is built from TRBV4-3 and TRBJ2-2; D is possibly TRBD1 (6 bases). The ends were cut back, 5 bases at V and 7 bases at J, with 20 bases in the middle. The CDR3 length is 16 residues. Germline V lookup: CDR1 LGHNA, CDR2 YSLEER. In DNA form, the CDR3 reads TGCGCCAGCAGCTTCCTTCGCAGGGGAACAGGCGGGGAGCTGTTTTTT. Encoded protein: CASSFLRRGTGGELFF.

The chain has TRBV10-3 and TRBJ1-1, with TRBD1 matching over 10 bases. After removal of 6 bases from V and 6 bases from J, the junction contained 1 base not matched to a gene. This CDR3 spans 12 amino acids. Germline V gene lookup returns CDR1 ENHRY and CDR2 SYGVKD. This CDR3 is CAIRGQGAEAFF. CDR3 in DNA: TGTGCCATCAGAGGACAGGGGGCTGAAGCTTTCTTT.

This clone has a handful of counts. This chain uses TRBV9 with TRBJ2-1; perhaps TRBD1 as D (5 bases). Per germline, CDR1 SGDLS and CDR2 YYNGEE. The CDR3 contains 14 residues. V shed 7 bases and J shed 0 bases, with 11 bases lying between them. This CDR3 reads CASQGASSYNEQFF. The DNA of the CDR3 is TGTGCCAGCCAAGGGGCGAGCTCCTACAATGAGCAGTTCTTC.

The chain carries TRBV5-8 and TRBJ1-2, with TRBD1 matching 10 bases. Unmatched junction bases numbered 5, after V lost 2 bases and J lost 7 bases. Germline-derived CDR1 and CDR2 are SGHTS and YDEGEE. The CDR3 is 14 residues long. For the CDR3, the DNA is TGTGCCAGCAGCTTAAGGACAGGGGGTTCTGGCTACACCTTC. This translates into CASSLRTGGSGYTF.